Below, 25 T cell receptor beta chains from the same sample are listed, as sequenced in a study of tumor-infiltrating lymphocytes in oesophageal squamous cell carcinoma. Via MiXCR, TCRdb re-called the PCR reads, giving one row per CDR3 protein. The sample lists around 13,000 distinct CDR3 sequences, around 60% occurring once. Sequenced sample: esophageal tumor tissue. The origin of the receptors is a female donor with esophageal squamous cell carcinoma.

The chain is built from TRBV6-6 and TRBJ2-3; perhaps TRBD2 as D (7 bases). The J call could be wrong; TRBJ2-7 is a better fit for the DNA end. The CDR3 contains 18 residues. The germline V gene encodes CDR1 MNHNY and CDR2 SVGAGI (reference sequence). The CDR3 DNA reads TGTGCCAGCAGTTACGATTTTGGCGGGGGCCGAAGCAACTACGAGCAGTACTTC. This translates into CASSYDFGGGRSNYEQYF.

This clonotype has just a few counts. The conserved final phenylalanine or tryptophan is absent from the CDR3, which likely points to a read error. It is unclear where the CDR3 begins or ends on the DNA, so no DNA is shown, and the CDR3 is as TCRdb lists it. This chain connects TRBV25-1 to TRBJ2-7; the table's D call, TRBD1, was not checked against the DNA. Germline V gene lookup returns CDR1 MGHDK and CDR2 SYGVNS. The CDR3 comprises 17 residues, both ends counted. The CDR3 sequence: CASSEYNTGAYGYTFGS.

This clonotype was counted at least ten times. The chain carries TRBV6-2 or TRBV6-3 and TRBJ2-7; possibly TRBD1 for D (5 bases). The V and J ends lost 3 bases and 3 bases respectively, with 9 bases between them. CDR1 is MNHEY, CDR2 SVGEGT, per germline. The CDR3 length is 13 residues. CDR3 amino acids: CASSYDRIYEQYF. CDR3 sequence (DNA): TGTGCCAGCAGTTATGACAGAATCTACGAGCAGTACTTC.

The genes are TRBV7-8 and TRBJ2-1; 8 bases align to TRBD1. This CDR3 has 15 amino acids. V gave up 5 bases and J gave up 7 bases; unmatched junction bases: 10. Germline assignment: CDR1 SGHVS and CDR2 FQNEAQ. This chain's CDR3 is CASSLIPGQANEQFF. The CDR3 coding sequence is TGTGCCAGCAGCCTAATACCGGGACAGGCGAATGAGCAGTTCTTC.

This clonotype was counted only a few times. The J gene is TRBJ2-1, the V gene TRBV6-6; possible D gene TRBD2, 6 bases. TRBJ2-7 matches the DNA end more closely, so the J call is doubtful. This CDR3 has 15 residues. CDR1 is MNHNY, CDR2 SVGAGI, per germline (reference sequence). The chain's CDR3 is CASSYGAGRPYEQYF. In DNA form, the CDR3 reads TGTGCCAGCAGTTACGGAGCGGGCCGTCCCTACGAGCAGTACTTC.

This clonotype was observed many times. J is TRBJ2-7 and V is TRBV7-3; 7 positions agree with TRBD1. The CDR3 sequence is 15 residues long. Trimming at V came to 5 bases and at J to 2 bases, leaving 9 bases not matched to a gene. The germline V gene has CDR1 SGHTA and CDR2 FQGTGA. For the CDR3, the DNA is TGTGCCAGCAGCCTGAATCCCGGGACAGCCTACGAGCAGTACTTC. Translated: CASSLNPGTAYEQYF.

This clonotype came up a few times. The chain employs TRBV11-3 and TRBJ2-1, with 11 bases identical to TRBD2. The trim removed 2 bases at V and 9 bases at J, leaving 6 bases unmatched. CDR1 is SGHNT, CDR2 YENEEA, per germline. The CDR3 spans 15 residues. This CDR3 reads CASSLSSGGASEQFF. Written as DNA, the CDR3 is TGTGCCAGCAGCTTAAGTAGCGGGGGGGCCAGTGAGCAGTTCTTC. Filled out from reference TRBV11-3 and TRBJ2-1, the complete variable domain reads EAGVVQSPRYKIIEKKQPVAFWCNPISGHNTLYWYLQNLGQGPELLIRYENEEAVDDSQLPKDRFSAERLKGVDSTLKIQPAELGDSAVYLCASSLSSGGASEQFFGPGTRLTVL.

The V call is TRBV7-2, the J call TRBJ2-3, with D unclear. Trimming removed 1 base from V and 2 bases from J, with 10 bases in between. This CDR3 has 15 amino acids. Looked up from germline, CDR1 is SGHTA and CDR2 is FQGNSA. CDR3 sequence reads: CASSLGQVDTDTQYF. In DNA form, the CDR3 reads TGTGCCAGCAGCTTAGGTCAGGTGGACACAGATACGCAGTATTTT.

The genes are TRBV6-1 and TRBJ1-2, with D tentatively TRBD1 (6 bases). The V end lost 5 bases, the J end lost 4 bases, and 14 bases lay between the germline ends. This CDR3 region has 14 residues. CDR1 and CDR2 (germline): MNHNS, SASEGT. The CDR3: CASSPWDTVYGYTF. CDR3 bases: TGTGCCAGCAGTCCCTGGGACACTGTCTATGGCTACACCTTC.

CDR3 residues: CASSLDGGEYADTQYF. The CDR3 nucleotides are TGTGCCAGCAGCTTAGACGGGGGAGAGTATGCAGATACGCAGTATTTT. This rearrangement joins TRBV11-2 to TRBJ2-3, with a tentative D call TRBD2 (6 bases). Between the trimmed V and J ends, which lost 0 bases and 4 bases, there was a span of 14 bases. This CDR3 has 16 amino acids. Germline CDR1 reads SGHAT; CDR2 reads FQNNGV.

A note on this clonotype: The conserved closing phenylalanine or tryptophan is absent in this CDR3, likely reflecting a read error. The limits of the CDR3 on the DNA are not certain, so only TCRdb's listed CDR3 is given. The CDR3 loop reads CASSSTSGVLGEQFFGA. This chain uses TRBV7-4 with TRBJ2-6; the table's D call of TRBD2 was not tested on the DNA. The CDR3 spans 17 residues, counting both ends. Germline V gives CDR1 SGHVT, CDR2 SQSDAQ.

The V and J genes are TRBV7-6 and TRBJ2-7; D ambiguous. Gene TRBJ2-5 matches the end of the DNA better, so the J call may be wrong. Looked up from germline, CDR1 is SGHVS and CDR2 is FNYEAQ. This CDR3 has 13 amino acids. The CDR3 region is CASSLSGIETQYF. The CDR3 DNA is TGTGCCAGCAGCTTATCAGGAATAGAGACCCAGTACTTC.

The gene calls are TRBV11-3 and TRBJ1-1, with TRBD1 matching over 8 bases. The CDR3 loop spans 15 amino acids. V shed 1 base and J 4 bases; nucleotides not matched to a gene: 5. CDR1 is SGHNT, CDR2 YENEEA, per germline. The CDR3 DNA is TGTGCCAGCAGCTTAGGTGGACAGGGAGTCACTGAAGCTTTCTTT. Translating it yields CASSLGGQGVTEAFF.

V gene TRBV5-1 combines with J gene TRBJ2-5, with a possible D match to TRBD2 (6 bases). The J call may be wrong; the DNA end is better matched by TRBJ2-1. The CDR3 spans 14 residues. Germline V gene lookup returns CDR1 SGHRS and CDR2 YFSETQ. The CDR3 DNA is TGCGCCAGCAGCAAAGATAGGAGGGGCGATGAGCAGTTCTTC. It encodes CASSKDRRGDEQFF.

CDR3 in amino acids: CASSLGGQGNTGELFF. In DNA form, the CDR3 reads TGTGCCAGCAGCTTAGGGGGACAGGGGAACACCGGGGAGCTGTTTTTT. The chain joins TRBV7-2 to TRBJ2-2, with 9 bases identical to TRBD1. The CDR3 has 16 amino acids. Germline V gene data show CDR1 as SGHTA and CDR2 as FQGNSA. Trimming at V came to 1 base and at J to 1 base, leaving 1 base not matched to a gene.

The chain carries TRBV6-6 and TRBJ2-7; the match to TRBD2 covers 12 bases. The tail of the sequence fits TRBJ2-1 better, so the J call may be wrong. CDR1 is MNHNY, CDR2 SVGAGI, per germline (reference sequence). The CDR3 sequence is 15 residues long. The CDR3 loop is CASRLAGGPMDEQFF. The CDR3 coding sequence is TGTGCCAGCAGGCTAGCGGGAGGGCCGATGGATGAGCAGTTCTTC.

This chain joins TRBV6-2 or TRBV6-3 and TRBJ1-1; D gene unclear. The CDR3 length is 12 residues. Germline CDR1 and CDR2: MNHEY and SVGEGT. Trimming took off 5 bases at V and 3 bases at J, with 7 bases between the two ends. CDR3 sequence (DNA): TGTGCCAGCAGTCGAGCAGACACTGAAGCTTTCTTT. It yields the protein CASSRADTEAFF.

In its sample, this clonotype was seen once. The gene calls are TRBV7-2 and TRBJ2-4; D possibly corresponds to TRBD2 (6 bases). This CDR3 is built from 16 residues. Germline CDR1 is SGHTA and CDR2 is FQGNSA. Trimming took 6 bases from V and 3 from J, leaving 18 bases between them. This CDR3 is CASSPVRGLGKNIQYF. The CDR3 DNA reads TGTGCCAGCAGTCCCGTGCGGGGCTTGGGCAAAAACATTCAGTACTTC.

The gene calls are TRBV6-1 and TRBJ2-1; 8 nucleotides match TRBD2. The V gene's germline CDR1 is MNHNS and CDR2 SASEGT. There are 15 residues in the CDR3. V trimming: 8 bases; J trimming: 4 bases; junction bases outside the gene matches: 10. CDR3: CASRLTSVSYNEQFF. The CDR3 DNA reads TGTGCCAGCCGCCTGACTAGCGTATCATACAATGAGCAGTTCTTC.

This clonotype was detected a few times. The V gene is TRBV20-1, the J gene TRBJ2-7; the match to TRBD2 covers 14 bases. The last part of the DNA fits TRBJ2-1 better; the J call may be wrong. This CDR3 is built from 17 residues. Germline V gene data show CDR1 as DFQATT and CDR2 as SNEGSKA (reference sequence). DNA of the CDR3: TGCAGTGCTAGAGACCTGTCGGGACTAGCGGGAGTCAATGAGCAGTTCTTC. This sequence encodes CSARDLSGLAGVNEQFF.

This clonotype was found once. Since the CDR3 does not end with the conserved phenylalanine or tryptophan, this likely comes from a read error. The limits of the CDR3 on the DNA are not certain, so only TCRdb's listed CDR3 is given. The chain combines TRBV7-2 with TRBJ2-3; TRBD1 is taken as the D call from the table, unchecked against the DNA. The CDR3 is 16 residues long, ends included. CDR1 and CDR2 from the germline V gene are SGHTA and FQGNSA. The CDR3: CASSRDRGLETQYFGP.

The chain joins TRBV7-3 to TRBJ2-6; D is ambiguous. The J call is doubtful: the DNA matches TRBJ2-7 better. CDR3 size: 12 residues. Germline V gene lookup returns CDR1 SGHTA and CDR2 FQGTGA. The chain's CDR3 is CASSLAGDEQYF. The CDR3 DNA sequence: TGTGCCAGCAGCTTAGCTGGGGACGAGCAGTACTTC.

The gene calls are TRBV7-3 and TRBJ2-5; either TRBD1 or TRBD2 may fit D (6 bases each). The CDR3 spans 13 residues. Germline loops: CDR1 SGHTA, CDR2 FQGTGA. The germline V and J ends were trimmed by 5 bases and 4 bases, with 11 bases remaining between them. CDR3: CASSQGGRETQYF. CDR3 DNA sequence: TGTGCCAGCAGCCAAGGGGGGAGAGAGACCCAGTACTTC.

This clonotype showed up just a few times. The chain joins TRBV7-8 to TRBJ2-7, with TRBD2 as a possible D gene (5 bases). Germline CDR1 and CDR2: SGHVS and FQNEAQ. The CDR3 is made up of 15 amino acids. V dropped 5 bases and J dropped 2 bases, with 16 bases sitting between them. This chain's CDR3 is CASSPRTVGAYEQYF. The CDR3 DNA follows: TGTGCCAGCAGCCCGAGGACGGTGGGAGCCTACGAGCAGTACTTC.

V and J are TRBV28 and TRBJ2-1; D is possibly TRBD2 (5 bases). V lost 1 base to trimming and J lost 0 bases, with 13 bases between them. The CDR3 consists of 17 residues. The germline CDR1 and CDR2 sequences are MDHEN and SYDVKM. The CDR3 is CASSLYPSGSSYNEQFF. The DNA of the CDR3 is TGTGCCAGCAGTTTATATCCAAGCGGTAGCTCCTACAATGAGCAGTTCTTC.